These T cell receptor beta chains were read from a single sample in a study of OX40 agonist ivuxolimab in advanced cancers. Using immunoSEQ multiplex PCR, the repertoire was profiled, and TCRdb retains in-frame clones only, with some absent. Seen here are approximately 79,000 clones, over 70% observed once, and the top ten hold 0.45% to 0.7%. Sequences were derived from CD4+ or CD8+ T cells sorted from blood, sampled in a trial of the OX40 agonist ivuxolimab. All receptors derive from an adult with an advanced solid tumor such as melanoma, head and neck, liver or kidney cancer. Both conserved end residues are part of each CDR3. D genes are given only for firm matches. For some rows the clone size is stated as once, few or many, or as a class when expanded; others skip it.

abundance	d_gene	v_gene	j_gene	CDR3nt	CDR3aa
-	TRBD2	TRBV6-4	TRBJ2-3	TGTGCCAGCAGTGACTCTCCTAGCGGGAGAAGGGATACGCAGTATTTT	CASSDSPSGRRDTQYF
-	TRBD1	TRBV27	TRBJ2-7	TGTGCCAGCACAAGTCCGGGACAGGGGGCCAACGAGCAGTACTTC	CASTSPGQGANEQYF
-	TRBD1	TRBV6-1	TRBJ1-2	TGTGCCAGCAGTGAAGCGCTTAGACAGGGGAGCGGCTACACCTTC	CASSEALRQGSGYTF
once	TRBD2	TRBV5-4	TRBJ2-5	TGTGCCAGCAGCCAGGGACTAGTAGGACAAGAGACCCAGTACTTC	CASSQGLVGQETQYF
-	-	TRBV19	TRBJ1-6	TGTGCCAGCGTTGGACAGAGGAATTCACCCCTCCACTTT	CASVGQRNSPLHF
-	-	TRBV28	TRBJ1-5	TGTGCCAGCAGCACCCTGGGGGCGCGGGGAAGGCAGCCCCAGCATTTT	CASSTLGARGRQPQHF
-	TRBD1	TRBV5-6	TRBJ1-2	TGTGCCAGCAGCTGGACAGGGGGCGCCGACGGCTACACCTTC	CASSWTGGADGYTF